This TCR beta chain was recorded in a study of T cell clonotyping in hematopoietic cell transplantation. TCRdb's copy holds only in-frame clones and misses some; the assay was immunoSEQ multiplex PCR. The sample lists several thousand clones; around a fifth were seen once. The CDR3 is 18 amino acids. V was clipped by 0 bases and J by 5 bases, with 21 bases between them. Germline lookup yields CDR1 SGHRS and CDR2 YFSETQ. The rearrangement links TRBV5-1 to TRBJ2-1; D is tentatively TRBD1 or TRBD2 (6 bases each). The specimen comprised PBMCs, sampled 180 days after allogeneic stem cell transplant. This receptor was identified in a male patient aged 18-30 years who had an allogeneic stem cell transplant, so the T cells may come from the graft donor. Some clones in this sample may be carry-over from other donors' samples. CDR3 sequence (DNA): TGCGCCAGCAGCTTGGACCCATATAGGGGGGACACACACAATGAGCAGTTCTTC. As protein: CASSLDPYRGDTHNEQFF.